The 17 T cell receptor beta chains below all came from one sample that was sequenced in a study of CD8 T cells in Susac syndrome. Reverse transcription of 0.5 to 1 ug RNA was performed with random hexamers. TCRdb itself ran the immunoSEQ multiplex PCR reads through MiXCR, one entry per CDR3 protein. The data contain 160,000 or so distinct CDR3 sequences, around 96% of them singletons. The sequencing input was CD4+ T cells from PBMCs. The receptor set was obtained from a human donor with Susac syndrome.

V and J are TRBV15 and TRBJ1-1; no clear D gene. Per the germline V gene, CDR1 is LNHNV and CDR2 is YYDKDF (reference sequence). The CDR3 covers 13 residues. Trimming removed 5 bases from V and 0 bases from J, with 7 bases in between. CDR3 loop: CATSGQMNTEAFF. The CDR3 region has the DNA TGTGCCACCAGCGGCCAGATGAACACTGAAGCTTTCTTT.

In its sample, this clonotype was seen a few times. The CDR3 nucleotides read TGTGCCAGCAGTTTGCAGAATTCACCCCTCCACTTT. Its protein is CASSLQNSPLHF. V usage is TRBV12-3 or TRBV12-4 and J usage is TRBJ1-6; D remains unclear. Trimming pared 3 bases from V and 7 bases from J, leaving 4 bases between. The CDR3 is made up of 12 amino acids.

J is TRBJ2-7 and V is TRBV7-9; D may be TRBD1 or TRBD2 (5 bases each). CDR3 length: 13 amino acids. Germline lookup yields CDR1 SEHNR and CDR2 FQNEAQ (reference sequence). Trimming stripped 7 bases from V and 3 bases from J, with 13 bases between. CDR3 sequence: CASKLSGRYEQYF. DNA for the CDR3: TGTGCCAGCAAGCTTTCGGGGCGCTACGAGCAGTACTTC.

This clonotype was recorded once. For the CDR3, the DNA is TGTGCCAGCAGCTCCCCCCGGCTACTAGCGGGGGGACGTAATGAGCAGTTCTTC. Its translation is CASSSPRLLAGGRNEQFF. The rearrangement joins TRBV7-3 to TRBJ2-1, with 12 positions matching TRBD2. Germline CDR1 SGHTA, CDR2 FQGTGA. The J segment lost 7 bases and the V segment lost 4 bases, leaving 14 bases of the junction unmatched. The CDR3 consists of 18 residues.

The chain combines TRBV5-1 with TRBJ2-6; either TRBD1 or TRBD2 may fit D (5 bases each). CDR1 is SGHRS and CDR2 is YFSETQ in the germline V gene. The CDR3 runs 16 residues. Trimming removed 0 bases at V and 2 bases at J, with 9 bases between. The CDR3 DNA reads TGCGCCAGCAGCTTGGACTCGGGACCTGGGGCCAACGTCCTGACTTTC. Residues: CASSLDSGPGANVLTF.

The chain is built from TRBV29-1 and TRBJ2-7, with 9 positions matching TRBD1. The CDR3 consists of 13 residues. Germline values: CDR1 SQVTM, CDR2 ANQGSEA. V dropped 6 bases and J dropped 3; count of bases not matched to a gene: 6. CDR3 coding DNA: TGCAGCGTGGTCGGGACAGGGCTCTACGAGCAGTACTTC. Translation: CSVVGTGLYEQYF.

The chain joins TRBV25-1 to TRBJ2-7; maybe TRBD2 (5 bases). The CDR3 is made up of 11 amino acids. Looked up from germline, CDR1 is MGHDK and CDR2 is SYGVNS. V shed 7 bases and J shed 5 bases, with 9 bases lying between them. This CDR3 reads CASIGVNEQYF. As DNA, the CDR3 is TGTGCCAGCATCGGGGTCAACGAGCAGTACTTC.

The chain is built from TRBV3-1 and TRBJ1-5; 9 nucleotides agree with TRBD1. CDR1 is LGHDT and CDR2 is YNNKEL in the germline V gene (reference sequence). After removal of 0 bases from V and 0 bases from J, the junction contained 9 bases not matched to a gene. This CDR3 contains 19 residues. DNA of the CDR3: TGTGCCAGCAGCCAAGATGGCCCCTGGGACAGGGATAGCAATCAGCCCCAGCATTTT. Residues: CASSQDGPWDRDSNQPQHF. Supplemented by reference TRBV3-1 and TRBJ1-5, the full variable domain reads DTAVSQTPKYLVTQMGNDKSIKCEQNLGHDTMYWYKQDSKKFLKIMFSYNNKELIINETVPNRFSPKSPDKAHLNLHINSLELGDSAVYFCASSQDGPWDRDSNQPQHFGDGTRLSIL.

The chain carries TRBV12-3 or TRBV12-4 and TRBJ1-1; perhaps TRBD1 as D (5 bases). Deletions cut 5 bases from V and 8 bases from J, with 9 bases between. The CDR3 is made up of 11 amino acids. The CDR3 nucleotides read TGTGCCAGCAGTCGGGGACTAGAAGCTTTCTTT. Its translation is CASSRGLEAFF.

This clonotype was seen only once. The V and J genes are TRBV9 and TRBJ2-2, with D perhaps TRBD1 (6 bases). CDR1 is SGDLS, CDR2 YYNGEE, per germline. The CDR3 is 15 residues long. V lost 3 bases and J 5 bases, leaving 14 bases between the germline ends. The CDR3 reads CASSARQALTGELFF. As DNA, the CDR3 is TGTGCCAGCAGCGCGCGACAGGCCCTTACCGGGGAGCTGTTTTTT. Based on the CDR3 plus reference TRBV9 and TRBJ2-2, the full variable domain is DSGVTQTPKHLITATGQRVTLRCSPRSGDLSVYWYQQSLDQGLQFLIQYYNGEERAKGNILERFSAQQFPDLHSELNLSSLELGDSALYFCASSARQALTGELFFGEGSRLTVL.

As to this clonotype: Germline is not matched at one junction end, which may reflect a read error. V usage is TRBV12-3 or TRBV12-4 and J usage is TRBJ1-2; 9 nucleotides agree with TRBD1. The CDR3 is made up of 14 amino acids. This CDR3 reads CASSSPGQGSRVHF. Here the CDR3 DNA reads TGTGCCAGCAGTTCGCCGGGACAGGGCTCGAGGGTGCACTTC.

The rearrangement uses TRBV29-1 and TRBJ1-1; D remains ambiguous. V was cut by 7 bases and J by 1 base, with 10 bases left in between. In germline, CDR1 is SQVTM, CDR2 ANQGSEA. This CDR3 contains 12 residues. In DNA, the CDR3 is TGCAGCGAAGGGAGTCCGAACACTGAAGCTTTCTTT. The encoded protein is CSEGSPNTEAFF. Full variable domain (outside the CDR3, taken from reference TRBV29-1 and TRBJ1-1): SAVISQKPSRDICQRGTSLTIQCQVDSQVTMMFWYRQQPGQSLTLIATANQGSEATYESGFVIDKFPISRPNLTFSTLTVSNMSPEDSSIYLCSEGSPNTEAFFGQGTRLTVV.

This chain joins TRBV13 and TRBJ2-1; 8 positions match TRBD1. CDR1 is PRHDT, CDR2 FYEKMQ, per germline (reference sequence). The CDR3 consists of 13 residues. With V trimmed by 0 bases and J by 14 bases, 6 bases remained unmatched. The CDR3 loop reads CASSLGRGRMKFF. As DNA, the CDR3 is TGTGCCAGCAGCTTAGGCAGGGGGCGAATGAAGTTCTTC.

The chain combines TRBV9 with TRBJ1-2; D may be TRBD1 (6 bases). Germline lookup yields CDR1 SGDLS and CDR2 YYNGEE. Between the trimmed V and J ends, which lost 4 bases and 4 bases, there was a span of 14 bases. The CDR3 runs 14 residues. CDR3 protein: CASSPGQSPYGYTF. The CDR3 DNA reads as TGTGCCAGCAGCCCCGGACAGAGCCCCTATGGCTACACCTTC.

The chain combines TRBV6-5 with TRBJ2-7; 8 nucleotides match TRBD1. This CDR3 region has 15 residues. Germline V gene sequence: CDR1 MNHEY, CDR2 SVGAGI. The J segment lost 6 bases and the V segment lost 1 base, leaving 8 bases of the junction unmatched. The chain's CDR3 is CASSYLNQGAGEQYF. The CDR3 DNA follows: TGTGCCAGCAGTTACTTAAACCAGGGGGCGGGCGAGCAGTACTTC.

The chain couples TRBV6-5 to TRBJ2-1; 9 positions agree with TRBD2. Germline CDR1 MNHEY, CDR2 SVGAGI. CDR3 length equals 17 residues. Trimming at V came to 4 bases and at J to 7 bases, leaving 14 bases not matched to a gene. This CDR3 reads CASSSPSSTTSGNEQFF. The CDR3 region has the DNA TGTGCCAGCAGTTCCCCCTCATCGACTACTAGCGGGAATGAGCAGTTCTTC.

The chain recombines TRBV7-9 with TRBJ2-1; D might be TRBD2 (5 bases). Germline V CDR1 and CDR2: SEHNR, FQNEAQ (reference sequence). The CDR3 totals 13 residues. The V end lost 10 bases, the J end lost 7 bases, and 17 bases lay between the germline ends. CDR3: CATRVGVMNEQFF. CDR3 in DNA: TGTGCCACCCGGGTGGGAGTGATGAATGAGCAGTTCTTC.